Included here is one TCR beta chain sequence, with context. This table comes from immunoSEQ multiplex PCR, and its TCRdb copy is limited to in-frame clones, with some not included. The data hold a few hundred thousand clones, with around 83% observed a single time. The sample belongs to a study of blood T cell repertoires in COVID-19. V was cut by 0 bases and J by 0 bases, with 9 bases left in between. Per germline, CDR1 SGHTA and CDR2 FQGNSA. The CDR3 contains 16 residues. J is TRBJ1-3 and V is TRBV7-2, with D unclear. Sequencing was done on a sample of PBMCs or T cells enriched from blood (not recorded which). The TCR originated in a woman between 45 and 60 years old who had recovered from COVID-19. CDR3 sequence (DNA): TGTGCCAGCAGCTTAGCGCTGGCCGTCTCTGGAAACACCATATATTTT. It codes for CASSLALAVSGNTIYF. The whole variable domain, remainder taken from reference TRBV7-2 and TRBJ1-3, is GAGVSQSPSNKVTEKGKDVELRCDPISGHTALYWYRQSLGQGLEFLIYFQGNSAPDKSGLPSDRFSAERTGGSVSTLTIQRTQQEDSAVYLCASSLALAVSGNTIYFGEGSWLTVV.